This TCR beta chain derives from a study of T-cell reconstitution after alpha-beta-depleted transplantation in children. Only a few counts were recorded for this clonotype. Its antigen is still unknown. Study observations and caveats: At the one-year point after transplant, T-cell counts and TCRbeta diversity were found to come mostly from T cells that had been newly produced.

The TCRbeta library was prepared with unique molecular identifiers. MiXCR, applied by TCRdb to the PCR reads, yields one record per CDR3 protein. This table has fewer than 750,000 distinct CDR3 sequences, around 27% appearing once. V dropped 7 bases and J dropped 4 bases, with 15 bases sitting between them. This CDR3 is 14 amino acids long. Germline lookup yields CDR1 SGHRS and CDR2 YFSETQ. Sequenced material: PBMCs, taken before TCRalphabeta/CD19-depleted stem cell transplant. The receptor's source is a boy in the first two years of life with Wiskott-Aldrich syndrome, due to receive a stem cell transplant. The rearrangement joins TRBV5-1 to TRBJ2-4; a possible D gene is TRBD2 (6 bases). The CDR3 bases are TGCGCCAGCCCTCCTAGCGTACCGAAAAACATTCAGTACTTC. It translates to CASPPSVPKNIQYF.